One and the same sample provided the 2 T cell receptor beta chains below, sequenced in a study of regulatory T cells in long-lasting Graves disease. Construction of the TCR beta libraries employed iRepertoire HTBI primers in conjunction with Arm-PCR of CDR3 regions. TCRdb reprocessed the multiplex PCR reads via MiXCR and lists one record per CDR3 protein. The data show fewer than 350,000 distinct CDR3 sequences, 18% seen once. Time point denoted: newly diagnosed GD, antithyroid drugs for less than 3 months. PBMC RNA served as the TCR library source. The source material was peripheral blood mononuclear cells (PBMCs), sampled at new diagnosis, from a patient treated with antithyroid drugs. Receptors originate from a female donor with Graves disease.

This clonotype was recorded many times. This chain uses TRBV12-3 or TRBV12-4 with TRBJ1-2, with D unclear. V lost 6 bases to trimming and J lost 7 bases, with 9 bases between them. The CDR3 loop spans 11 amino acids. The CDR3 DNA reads TGTGCCAGCAGAGGTCGTGGTGGCTACACCTTC. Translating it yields CASRGRGGYTF.

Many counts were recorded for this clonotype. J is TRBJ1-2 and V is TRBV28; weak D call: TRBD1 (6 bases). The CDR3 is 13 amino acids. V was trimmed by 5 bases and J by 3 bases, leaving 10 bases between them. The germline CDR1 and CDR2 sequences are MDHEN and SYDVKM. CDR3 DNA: TGTGCCAGCAGTCAGGGGCGGTACTATGGCTACACCTTC. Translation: CASSQGRYYGYTF.